The following is a T cell receptor (beta chain) sequence with its context. Per the germline V gene, CDR1 is SGHDT and CDR2 is YYEEEE. Trimming cost V 1 base and J 2 bases, with 5 bases left between them. The CDR3 is 13 amino acids. The data stem from a study of blood T cell repertoires in COVID-19. In the study overall: Specimens from acute and convalescent COVID-19 originated in the United States, Italy and Spain. The cDNA or gDNA used as material had been derived from T cells, B-cell-depleted T cells, or PBMCs.

Authors' processing steps: Amplification with reference gene primers provided the estimates of nucleated cell counts. TCRdb's copy holds only in-frame clones and misses some; the assay was immunoSEQ multiplex PCR. V and J calls and clone size are given by that table; D and trimming were obtained from the DNA. The table records around 260,000 clones, 80% to 90% of them present only once. The rearrangement uses TRBV5-6 and TRBJ2-3, with no clear D. The sequenced sample consisted of peripheral blood. This receptor was obtained from a woman in her forties or fifties who had recovered from COVID-19. The CDR3: CASSLSNTDTQYF. The CDR3 DNA is TGTGCCAGCAGCTTGTCTAACACAGATACGCAGTATTTT.